Each of the 20 T cell receptor beta chains below was sequenced from the same sample in a study of control samples from healthy donors and cancer patients. Sequencing used immunoSEQ multiplex PCR; TCRdb keeps in-frame clones, though not all of them. This table holds 120,000 to 150,000 clones, 89% found once. The sequenced material came from blood. All receptors derive from a man aged 25-45 years in good health.

The V and J genes are TRBV5-1 and TRBJ2-5; 9 positions match TRBD1. The trim removed 2 bases at V and 4 bases at J, leaving 6 bases unmatched. Germline V gene lookup returns CDR1 SGHRS and CDR2 YFSETQ. The CDR3 has 15 residues. CDR3 loop: CASSLHRGRGETQYF. The DNA of the CDR3 is TGCGCCAGCAGCTTACACAGGGGGCGAGGAGAGACCCAGTACTTC. The whole variable domain, remainder taken from reference TRBV5-1 and TRBJ2-5, is KAGVTQTPRYLIKTRGQQVTLSCSPISGHRSVSWYQQTPGQGLQFLFEYFSETQRNKGNFPGRFSGRQFSNSRSEMNVSTLELGDSALYLCASSLHRGRGETQYFGPGTRLLVL.

V is TRBV18 and J is TRBJ2-3, with TRBD2 matching 9 bases. The trim removed 4 bases at V and 0 bases at J, leaving 2 bases unmatched. Germline lookup yields CDR1 KGHSH and CDR2 LQKENI. The CDR3 runs 15 residues. CDR3 in amino acids: CASSQTSGSTDTQYF. The CDR3, as DNA: TGTGCCAGCTCACAGACTAGCGGAAGCACAGATACGCAGTATTTT. The variable domain in full, with the rest retrieved from reference TRBV18 and TRBJ2-3, is NAGVMQNPRHLVRRRGQEARLRCSPMKGHSHVYWYRQLPEEGLKFMVYLQKENIIDESGMPKERFSAEFPKEGPSILRIQQVVRGDSAAYFCASSQTSGSTDTQYFGPGTRLTVL.

The gene calls are TRBV6-1 and TRBJ2-5; 10 bases agree with TRBD2. With V trimmed by 0 bases and J by 5 bases, 12 bases remained unmatched. The CDR3 spans 18 residues. CDR1 and CDR2 from the germline V gene are MNHNS and SASEGT. The CDR3, as DNA: TGTGCCAGCAGTGAAGCGCGGGTAGCGGGGGGCGGCGGGGAGACCCAGTACTTC. Amino acids: CASSEARVAGGGGETQYF.

The rearrangement joins TRBV7-8 to TRBJ2-7; maybe TRBD1 (5 bases). The V gene lost 1 base and the J gene lost 3 bases, with 10 bases spanning the gap. This CDR3 spans 14 amino acids. In germline, CDR1 is SGHVS, CDR2 FQNEAQ. In DNA, the CDR3 is TGTGCCAGCAGCTTAGAAACAGGAAACTACGAGCAGTACTTC. Its translation: CASSLETGNYEQYF.

This chain joins TRBV7-3 and TRBJ2-5; the match to TRBD2 covers 9 bases. The CDR3 extends over 15 amino acids. The germline V gene encodes CDR1 SGHTA and CDR2 FQGTGA. V gave up 2 bases and J gave up 0 bases; unmatched junction bases: 1. The CDR3 DNA follows: TGTGCCAGCAGCTTAGGCGGGGGGGACCAAGAGACCCAGTACTTC. Translation gives CASSLGGGDQETQYF.

The V gene is TRBV3-1 (or the pseudogene TRBV3-2), the J gene TRBJ2-7; TRBD1 matches at 9 bases. The CDR3 runs 15 residues. The J segment lost 1 base and the V segment lost 4 bases, leaving 5 bases of the junction unmatched. The germline V gene encodes CDR1 LGHDT and CDR2 YNNKEL (reference sequence). The CDR3 DNA sequence: TGTGCCAGCAGCCCCGGGACAGGGAATTCCTACGAGCAGTACTTC. This sequence encodes CASSPGTGNSYEQYF.

This clone has a count of ten or more. The CDR3 here is CAWSPLGNQPQHF. The DNA of the CDR3 is TGTGCCTGGAGTCCACTGGGGAATCAGCCCCAGCATTTT. The V and J genes are TRBV30 and TRBJ1-5; D call uncertain. Germline CDR1 and CDR2: GTSNPN and SVGIG (reference sequence). The CDR3 totals 13 residues. V was shortened by 2 bases and J by 4 bases, with 9 bases between the two germline ends.

J is TRBJ2-7 and V is TRBV4-1, with D perhaps TRBD1 (6 bases). The CDR3 extends over 15 amino acids. CDR1 is MGHRA, CDR2 YSYEKL, per germline. V gave up 1 base and J gave up 2 bases, with 12 bases separating them. CDR3 coding DNA: TGCGCCAGCAGCCAAGTTGAAGGGGGAGCCTACGAGCAGTACTTC. Protein sequence: CASSQVEGGAYEQYF.

The chain combines TRBV3-1 (or the pseudogene TRBV3-2) with TRBJ2-7; TRBD2 matches at 9 bases. The CDR3 consists of 14 residues. The germline V gene encodes CDR1 LGHDT and CDR2 YNNKEL (reference sequence). The V segment lost 5 bases and the J segment 0 bases; nucleotides outside the gene matches: 2. The DNA of the CDR3 is TGTGCCAGCAGCTTACTAGCGGGCTCCTACGAGCAGTACTTC. Encoded protein: CASSLLAGSYEQYF.

The chain carries TRBV9 and TRBJ2-2; D possibly corresponds to TRBD2 (6 bases). This CDR3 spans 16 amino acids. Germline V gene sequence: CDR1 SGDLS, CDR2 YYNGEE. Between the trimmed V and J ends, which lost 5 bases and 0 bases, there was a span of 14 bases. DNA for the CDR3: TGTGCCAGCAGTCCTGACCCGGGAGCGAACACCGGGGAGCTGTTTTTT. This encodes CASSPDPGANTGELFF.

The CDR3 DNA sequence: TGTGCCAGCAGCTTCAGAGGGGAGACCCAGTACTTC. Translated: CASSFRGETQYF. V usage is TRBV3-1 (or the pseudogene TRBV3-2) and J usage is TRBJ2-5; tentatively, D is TRBD2 (5 bases). V shed 5 bases and J shed 5 bases, with 9 bases lying between them. CDR1 is LGHDT and CDR2 is YNNKEL in the germline V gene (reference sequence). CDR3 size: 12 residues.

This clone was found once. The chain links TRBV7-2 to TRBJ1-2, with D possibly matching TRBD1 (6 bases). V was pared by 1 base and J by 4 bases, with 10 bases between. Looked up from germline, CDR1 is SGHTA and CDR2 is FQGNSA. The CDR3 is made up of 14 amino acids. The CDR3 region is CASSLEQGSYGYTF. The DNA of the CDR3 is TGTGCCAGCAGCTTAGAGCAGGGGAGCTATGGCTACACCTTC.

The J gene is TRBJ1-1, the V gene TRBV7-2, with D maybe TRBD1 (5 bases). The CDR3 spans 11 residues. CDR1 is SGHTA, CDR2 FQGNSA, per germline. Trimming took off 4 bases at V and 8 bases at J, with 8 bases between the two ends. The CDR3, as DNA: TGTGCCAGCAGCTACCACAGGGAAGCTTTCTTT. It encodes CASSYHREAFF.

CDR3 bases: TGTGCCACCAGCAGAGGTGAGCACACTGAAGCTTTCTTT. Amino acid sequence: CATSRGEHTEAFF. The chain couples TRBV15 to TRBJ1-1; D uncertain. There are 13 residues in the CDR3. Germline V CDR1 and CDR2: LNHNV, YYDKDF (reference sequence). Trimming pared 1 base from V and 3 bases from J, leaving 6 bases between.

The chain has TRBV19 and TRBJ2-7; maybe TRBD1 (5 bases). CDR3 size: 15 residues. The V gene lost 5 bases and the J gene lost 1 base, with 15 bases spanning the gap. Germline V CDR1 and CDR2: LNHDA, SQIVND (reference sequence). CDR3 amino acids: CASSAGSKGSYEQYF. In nucleotides, the CDR3 is TGTGCCAGTAGTGCCGGCAGTAAGGGGTCCTACGAGCAGTACTTC.

The chain combines TRBV13 with TRBJ1-5, with D possibly being TRBD1 (5 bases). CDR3 length: 14 amino acids. Germline assignment: CDR1 PRHDT and CDR2 FYEKMQ (reference sequence). Trimming shortened V by 5 bases and J by 3 bases, and 11 bases separated the two germline ends. CDR3 protein: CASSQGRYNQPQHF. DNA for the CDR3: TGTGCCAGCAGCCAGGGACGGTACAATCAGCCCCAGCATTTT.

J is TRBJ2-5 and V is TRBV6-5; weak D call: TRBD1 (6 bases). The CDR3 has 15 residues. Germline V gene lookup returns CDR1 MNHEY and CDR2 SVGAGI. V was cut by 6 bases and J by 5 bases, with 19 bases left in between. The chain's CDR3 is CASSKTYRVRETQYF. The CDR3 coding sequence is TGTGCCAGCAGCAAGACATACAGGGTCAGGGAGACCCAGTACTTC.

The DNA for the CDR3 is TGTGCCAGCAGCTCCATATTGACGAGGGAGACCCAGTACTTC. Residues: CASSSILTRETQYF. This chain connects TRBV11-3 to TRBJ2-5; D gene unclear. CDR3 size: 14 residues. The germline V gene encodes CDR1 SGHNT and CDR2 YENEEA. Trimming took off 4 bases at V and 5 bases at J, with 14 bases between the two ends. The full variable domain, completed using reference TRBV11-3 and TRBJ2-5, is EAGVVQSPRYKIIEKKQPVAFWCNPISGHNTLYWYLQNLGQGPELLIRYENEEAVDDSQLPKDRFSAERLKGVDSTLKIQPAELGDSAVYLCASSSILTRETQYFGPGTRLLVL.

This chain links TRBV30 with TRBJ1-2; a possible D gene is TRBD1 (5 bases). The germline V and J ends were trimmed by 1 base and 1 base, with 16 bases remaining between them. Looked up from germline, CDR1 is GTSNPN and CDR2 is SVGIG (reference sequence). The CDR3 runs 16 residues. CDR3 protein: CAWSGDWHEFNYGYTF. In nucleotides, the CDR3 is TGTGCCTGGAGTGGGGACTGGCATGAATTTAACTATGGCTACACCTTC. Filled out from reference TRBV30 and TRBJ1-2, the complete variable domain reads SQTIHQWPATLVQPVGSPLSLECTVEGTSNPNLYWYRQAAGRGLQLLFYSVGIGQISSEVPQNLSASRPQDRQFILSSKKLLLSDSGFYLCAWSGDWHEFNYGYTFGSGTRLTVV.

The chain recombines TRBV5-6 with TRBJ2-7; D ambiguous. V shed 1 base and J shed 7 bases, with 9 bases lying between them. The CDR3 sequence is 12 residues long. Germline loops: CDR1 SGHDT, CDR2 YYEEEE. The CDR3 region is CASSLFSLEQYF. The CDR3 region has the DNA TGTGCCAGCAGCTTGTTTTCTCTGGAGCAGTACTTC. Filled out from reference TRBV5-6 and TRBJ2-7, the complete variable domain reads DAGVTQSPTHLIKTRGQQVTLRCSPKSGHDTVSWYQQALGQGPQFIFQYYEEEERQRGNFPDRFSGHQFPNYSSELNVNALLLGDSALYLCASSLFSLEQYFGPGTRLTVT.